The rows below give T cell receptor beta chains drawn from one sample of a study of T cell changes during pregnancy in multiple sclerosis. Method: immunoSEQ multiplex PCR; TCRdb's copy keeps in-frame clones and lacks some. The repertoire consists of 70,000 or so clones, with roughly 92% occurring once and the leading ten covering just under 2%. This specimen consisted of peripheral blood, obtained in the third trimester of pregnancy. The receptors originated from a female donor in good health, enrolled as a control in a pregnancy study. The CDR3 runs from the conserved cysteine through the conserved F or W. The D gene is left open where the match is weak. Clone size is given for some rows only: seen once, a few or many times, or a class if the clone is expanded.

V gene: TRBV11-2; D gene: TRBD1; J gene: TRBJ1-4; clone size: -; CDR3 protein: CASSLETGVKLFF; CDR3 DNA: TGTGCCAGCAGCTTAGAAACAGGGGTTAAACTGTTTTTT
V gene: TRBV7-9; D gene: -; J gene: TRBJ1-3; clone size: -; CDR3 protein: CASGRTDIFGNTIYF; CDR3 DNA: TGTGCCAGCGGGCGGACAGATATTTTTGGAAACACCATATATTTT
V gene: TRBV7-9; D gene: TRBD1; J gene: TRBJ2-3; clone size: -; CDR3 protein: CASSPTGTATDTQYF; CDR3 DNA: TGTGCCAGCAGCCCAACCGGGACAGCCACAGATACGCAGTATTTT
V gene: TRBV19; D gene: -; J gene: TRBJ1-1; clone size: -; CDR3 protein: CASSRPTGNTEAFF; CDR3 DNA: TGTGCCAGTAGTAGACCGACGGGGAACACTGAAGCTTTCTTT
V gene: TRBV6-6; D gene: -; J gene: TRBJ1-2; clone size: -; CDR3 protein: CASSYLYGYTF; CDR3 DNA: TGTGCCAGCAGTTACCTCTATGGCTACACCTTC
V gene: TRBV6-6; D gene: -; J gene: TRBJ2-7; clone size: -; CDR3 protein: CASSYSTTMVEQYF; CDR3 DNA: TGTGCCAGCAGTTACTCAACGACTATGGTGGAGCAGTACTTC
V gene: TRBV6-5; D gene: TRBD1; J gene: TRBJ1-5; clone size: -; CDR3 protein: CASKTGLQPQHF; CDR3 DNA: TGTGCCAGCAAGACAGGGCTTCAGCCCCAGCATTTT
V gene: TRBV28; D gene: TRBD1; J gene: TRBJ2-7; clone size: -; CDR3 protein: CASSLGRQGGPYEQYF; CDR3 DNA: TGTGCCAGCAGTTTGGGTAGACAGGGGGGGCCCTACGAGCAGTACTTC
V gene: TRBV7-9; D gene: TRBD2; J gene: TRBJ2-3; clone size: -; CDR3 protein: CASSTGGSTDTQYF; CDR3 DNA: TGTGCCAGCAGCACGGGGGGGAGCACAGATACGCAGTATTTT
V gene: TRBV5-1; D gene: TRBD2; J gene: TRBJ2-3; clone size: -; CDR3 protein: CASSSGDLLANTQYF; CDR3 DNA: TGCGCCAGCAGCTCCGGGGACTTACTAGCGAATACGCAGTATTTT
V gene: TRBV5-4; D gene: TRBD1; J gene: TRBJ2-7; clone size: -; CDR3 protein: CASSWGTDPTSYEQYF; CDR3 DNA: TGTGCCAGCAGCTGGGGGACAGACCCCACCAGTTACGAGCAGTACTTC
V gene: TRBV5-6; D gene: -; J gene: TRBJ2-3; clone size: few; CDR3 protein: CASSLYPQGDTQYF; CDR3 DNA: TGTGCCAGCAGCTTGTACCCCCAGGGAGATACGCAGTATTTT
V gene: TRBV10-1; D gene: TRBD1; J gene: TRBJ1-2; clone size: -; CDR3 protein: CASSAGGDYGYTF; CDR3 DNA: TGCGCCAGCAGTGCAGGGGGCGACTATGGCTACACCTTC
V gene: TRBV11-3; D gene: TRBD2; J gene: TRBJ2-3; clone size: -; CDR3 protein: CASSQGLAPDTQYF; CDR3 DNA: TGTGCCAGCAGTCAGGGACTAGCACCCGATACGCAGTATTTT
V gene: TRBV28; D gene: -; J gene: TRBJ1-5; clone size: few; CDR3 protein: CASTERAQPQHF; CDR3 DNA: TGTGCCAGCACGGAGAGGGCTCAGCCCCAGCATTTT
V gene: TRBV4-1; D gene: -; J gene: TRBJ1-5; clone size: -; CDR3 protein: CASSQVARSEGQPQHF; CDR3 DNA: TGCGCCAGCAGCCAAGTTGCACGATCGGAGGGTCAGCCCCAGCATTTT
V gene: TRBV29-1; D gene: TRBD1; J gene: TRBJ2-7; clone size: -; CDR3 protein: CSVAPGGLEQYF; CDR3 DNA: TGCAGCGTTGCCCCAGGGGGCCTCGAGCAGTACTTC
V gene: TRBV7-2; D gene: -; J gene: TRBJ2-7; clone size: -; CDR3 protein: CASSLATGGLHSYEQYF; CDR3 DNA: TGTGCCAGCAGCTTAGCGACGGGTGGTCTACATTCCTACGAGCAGTACTTC
V gene: TRBV7-6; D gene: -; J gene: TRBJ2-7; clone size: -; CDR3 protein: CASSQDSYEQYF; CDR3 DNA: TGTGCCAGCAGCCAGGACAGCTACGAGCAGTACTTC
V gene: TRBV30; D gene: -; J gene: TRBJ1-2; clone size: -; CDR3 protein: CAWSPGAAYGYTF; CDR3 DNA: TGTGCCTGGAGTCCCGGAGCGGCCTATGGCTACACCTTC
V gene: TRBV28; D gene: -; J gene: TRBJ1-3; clone size: -; CDR3 protein: CASMVRVGNTIYF; CDR3 DNA: TGTGCCAGCATGGTGAGGGTTGGAAACACCATATATTTT
V gene: TRBV7-8; D gene: TRBD1; J gene: TRBJ2-5; clone size: -; CDR3 protein: CASSSVGQGAQETQYF; CDR3 DNA: TGTGCCAGCAGCTCGGTGGGACAGGGGGCCCAAGAGACCCAGTACTTC
V gene: TRBV5-6; D gene: TRBD2; J gene: TRBJ2-1; clone size: -; CDR3 protein: CASSLDLSGVSYNEQFF; CDR3 DNA: TGTGCCAGCAGCTTGGATCTTAGCGGGGTCTCCTACAATGAGCAGTTCTTC
V gene: TRBV7-8; D gene: -; J gene: TRBJ2-7; clone size: -; CDR3 protein: CASSWEYNGEQYF; CDR3 DNA: TGTGCCAGCAGCTGGGAGTATAATGGGGAGCAGTACTTC